This is a list of T cell receptor beta chains from one sample in a study of patients and donors after allogeneic stem cell transplantation. TCRdb called the RT-PCR reads again in MiXCR, with one record for every CDR3 protein. The sample shows fewer than 500,000 distinct CDR3 sequences, more than 15% of them seen only once. Sequencing was performed on blood, either unsorted or a sorted T cell fraction (not recorded which). The receptors here all came from a human donor who was either an allogeneic HSCT recipient or a stem cell or donor lymphocyte infusion donor (not recorded which). It is not recorded whose cells these are; they may come from a transplant donor. Both conserved end residues are part of each CDR3. A D gene is named only where the DNA matches it firmly. Only part of the rows carry a size: once, few, many, or a class if the clone is expanded.

D: NA; J: TRBJ2-7; size: few; V: TRBV5-1; CDR3: CASSPTDPAYEQYF; DNA: TGCGCCAGCAGCCCGACTGACCCCGCCTACGAGCAGTACTTC
D: NA; J: TRBJ2-7; size: NA; V: TRBV12-3/TRBV12-4; CDR3: CASSPSGLGDHEQYF; DNA: TGTGCCAGCAGTCCCTCGGGGTTAGGAGATCACGAGCAGTACTTC
D: NA; J: TRBJ1-2; size: many; V: TRBV12-3/TRBV12-4; CDR3: CASSSQGLGGYTF; DNA: TGTGCCAGCAGTTCTCAGGGGCTTGGTGGCTACACCTTC
D: TRBD1; J: TRBJ1-2; size: NA; V: TRBV5-1; CDR3: CASILGDRAYGYTF; DNA: TGCGCCAGCATCTTGGGGGACAGGGCCTATGGCTACACCTTC
D: NA; J: TRBJ2-7; size: few; V: TRBV20-1; CDR3: CSARPPATALGEQYF; DNA: TGCAGTGCTAGACCACCGGCGACGGCCTTGGGGGAGCAGTACTTC
D: NA; J: TRBJ2-5; size: NA; V: TRBV29-1; CDR3: CSVVGVQETQYF; DNA: TGCAGCGTTGTAGGGGTACAAGAGACCCAGTACTTC
D: NA; J: TRBJ1-1; size: NA; V: TRBV5-1; CDR3: CASSRGGVNTEAFF; DNA: TGCGCCAGCAGCAGAGGCGGTGTGAACACTGAAGCTTTCTTT
D: NA; J: TRBJ1-1; size: few; V: TRBV6-1; CDR3: CASLGRKNTEAFF; DNA: TGTGCCAGCCTTGGACGGAAGAACACTGAAGCTTTCTTT
D: TRBD2; J: TRBJ2-3; size: few; V: TRBV2; CDR3: CASSESGTTDTQYF; DNA: TGTGCCAGCAGTGAAAGCGGGACCACAGATACGCAGTATTTT
D: NA; J: TRBJ1-2; size: many; V: TRBV27; CDR3: CASSLSGLVYNYGYTF; DNA: TGTGCCAGCAGTTTATCGGGGCTTGTGTATAACTATGGCTACACCTTC
D: NA; J: TRBJ2-7; size: few; V: TRBV6-2/TRBV6-3; CDR3: CASSYPPRPREQYF; DNA: TGTGCCAGCAGTTACCCCCCCCGGCCTCGGGAGCAGTACTTC
D: TRBD1; J: TRBJ1-1; size: NA; V: TRBV25-1; CDR3: CASSDPVEGTGGLLCPSTEAFF; DNA: TGTGCCAGCAGTGATCCTGTGGAGGGGACAGGGGGCTTGTTGTGTCCCTCCACTGAAGCTTTCTTT